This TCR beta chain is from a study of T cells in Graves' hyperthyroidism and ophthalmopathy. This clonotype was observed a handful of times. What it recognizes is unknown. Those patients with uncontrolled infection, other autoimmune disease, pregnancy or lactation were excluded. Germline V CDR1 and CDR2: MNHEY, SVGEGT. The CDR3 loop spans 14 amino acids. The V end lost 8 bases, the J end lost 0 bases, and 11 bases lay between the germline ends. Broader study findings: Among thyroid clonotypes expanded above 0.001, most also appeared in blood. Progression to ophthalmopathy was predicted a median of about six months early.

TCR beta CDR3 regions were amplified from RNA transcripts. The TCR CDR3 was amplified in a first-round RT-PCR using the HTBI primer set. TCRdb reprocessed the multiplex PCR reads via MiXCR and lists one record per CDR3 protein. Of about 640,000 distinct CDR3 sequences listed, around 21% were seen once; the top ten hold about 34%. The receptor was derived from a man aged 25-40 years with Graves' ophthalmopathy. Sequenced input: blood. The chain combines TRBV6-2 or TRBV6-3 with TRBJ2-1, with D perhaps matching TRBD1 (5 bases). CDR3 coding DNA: TGTGCCAGCGGGGCACTAAGCTCCTACAATGAGCAGTTCTTC. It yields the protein CASGALSSYNEQFF.